The rows below give T cell receptor beta chains drawn from one sample of a study of blood T cell repertoires in COVID-19. Some clones are missing from TCRdb's copy, which holds only in-frame ones; the method was immunoSEQ multiplex PCR. The sample yields 300,000 to 450,000 clones, roughly nine tenths seen once. Sequenced material: peripheral blood. These receptors were collected from a woman aged 60-70 years with COVID-19, enrolled during active disease. Each CDR3 is given with its conserved first and last residue. A D gene is named only where the DNA matches it firmly. The size entry is marked missing in some rows and otherwise reads once, few, many or a size class.

size	V	J	D	DNA	CDR3
NA	TRBV2	TRBJ1-1	NA	TGTGCCAGCAGTTACCAGGGGCCGAACACTGAAGCTTTCTTT	CASSYQGPNTEAFF
NA	TRBV6-5	TRBJ1-1	TRBD1	TGTGCCAGCAGTCTGCAGGGGGTTTTATCTGAAGCTTTCTTT	CASSLQGVLSEAFF
few	TRBV28	TRBJ1-6	NA	TGTGCCAGCAGTTCCCGACAGAGCTCCTATAATTCACCCCTCCACTTT	CASSSRQSSYNSPLHF
NA	TRBV6-1	TRBJ1-2	TRBD1	TGTGCCAGCAGTGACCGGACAGGGTTGTCCTATGGCTACACCTTC	CASSDRTGLSYGYTF
NA	TRBV14	TRBJ1-2	NA	TGTGCCAGCAGCCGGGCCAACTATGGCTACACCTTC	CASSRANYGYTF
NA	TRBV6-5	TRBJ1-1	TRBD1	TGTGCCAGCAGTTACGACAGGGGAGGAGACACTGAAGCTTTCTTT	CASSYDRGGDTEAFF
NA	TRBV9	TRBJ1-3	TRBD1	TGTGCCAGCAGCGCGGACAGGGGGAACACCATATATTTT	CASSADRGNTIYF
NA	TRBV2	TRBJ1-2	NA	TGTGCCAGCAGTGTCGAGCATACCTATGGCTACACCTTC	CASSVEHTYGYTF
NA	TRBV18	TRBJ1-1	NA	TGTGCCAGCTCACCCAAGCCCCCGAACACTGAAGCTTTCTTT	CASSPKPPNTEAFF
NA	TRBV5-1	TRBJ1-1	TRBD1	TGCGCCAGCAGCAGACCGGGACAGAATGAAGCTTTCTTT	CASSRPGQNEAFF
few	TRBV12-3/TRBV12-4	TRBJ1-1	NA	TGTGCCAGCGAAGATGCCGGGGACACTGAAGCTTTCTTT	CASEDAGDTEAFF
NA	TRBV18	TRBJ1-5	NA	TGTGCCAGCTCACAAGGACAGTTAGATCAGCCCCAGCATTTT	CASSQGQLDQPQHF
NA	TRBV19	TRBJ2-5	TRBD2	TGTGCCAGTAGCCCCCTAGCGGCCCCAAGGGAGACCCAGTACTTC	CASSPLAAPRETQYF
NA	TRBV6-5	TRBJ1-1	NA	TGTGCCAGCAGGGATCTCGCGGGTAACACTGAAGCTTTCTTT	CASRDLAGNTEAFF
NA	TRBV2	TRBJ1-3	TRBD1	TGTGCCAGCTCGCTGAACAGGGGAAGTGGAAACACCATATATTTT	CASSLNRGSGNTIYF
NA	TRBV18	TRBJ2-7	TRBD2	TGTGCCAGCTCACCGGGAGGGGCGCTTTCCTACGAGCAGTACTTC	CASSPGGALSYEQYF
NA	TRBV12-3/TRBV12-4	TRBJ1-4	NA	TGTGCCAGCAGTTTCTCGGGTCATGAAAAACTGTTTTTT	CASSFSGHEKLFF
NA	TRBV18	TRBJ1-5	TRBD1	TGTGCCAGCTCACCACTTGACAGGGATCAGCCCCAGCATTTT	CASSPLDRDQPQHF
few	TRBV5-4	TRBJ1-2	NA	TGTGCCAGCAGCTTGGAGCGAACCTATGGCTACACCTTC	CASSLERTYGYTF
NA	TRBV7-9	TRBJ1-3	NA	TGTGCCAGCAGCTGGCCTTCACGGGAGGGAAACACCATATATTTT	CASSWPSREGNTIYF
NA	TRBV3-1/TRBV3-2	TRBJ1-2	NA	TGTGCCAGCAGCCAAGTGAGGAGCTATGGCTACACCTTC	CASSQVRSYGYTF
NA	TRBV9	TRBJ2-2	NA	TGTGCCAGCACGAGAGAAACCGGGGAGCTGTTTTTT	CASTRETGELFF
NA	TRBV3-1/TRBV3-2	TRBJ2-7	NA	TGTGCCAGCAGTTGGAGGGAGCGAGGCGAGCAGTACTTC	CASSWRERGEQYF
NA	TRBV19	TRBJ2-3	NA	TGTGCCAGTAGTTATGGGGGGTACCGTAGCACGCAGTATTTT	CASSYGGYRSTQYF
NA	TRBV12-3/TRBV12-4	TRBJ1-2	NA	TGTGCCAGCAGTTTGATGGCGGCCTATGGCTACACCTTC	CASSLMAAYGYTF
once	TRBV5-4	TRBJ1-1	TRBD1	TGTGCCAGCAGCCCGGACGGTGGAGGGGGCTTTGCGGACACTGAAGCTTTCTTT	CASSPDGGGGFADTEAFF
NA	TRBV5-1	TRBJ1-3	NA	TGCGCCAGCAGCTTGGCTCGGGTGACAGGCCCCTCGGCCTTATATTTT	CASSLARVTGPSALYF
NA	TRBV6-5	TRBJ1-1	NA	TGTGCCAGCAGCCACTACACTGAAGCTTTCTTT	CASSHYTEAFF
few	TRBV3-1/TRBV3-2	TRBJ1-1	NA	TGTGCCAGCAGCCAAGAAGGGCGGGCGGTCTTAGAAGCTTTCTTT	CASSQEGRAVLEAFF
once	TRBV3-1/TRBV3-2	TRBJ1-2	NA	TGTGCCAGCACTCCGGGGGGCTCAGGCTATGGCTACACCTTC	CASTPGGSGYGYTF
once	TRBV6-5	TRBJ2-7	NA	TGTGCCAGCAGTCGGAGCACAGGGCGTGGCGAGCAGTACTTC	CASSRSTGRGEQYF
NA	TRBV19	TRBJ2-1	NA	TGTGCCAGTAGTACCCACAGGGATCCATCCTACAATGAGCAGTTCTTC	CASSTHRDPSYNEQFF
NA	TRBV7-9	TRBJ1-4	NA	TGTGCCACCGCTAGGGGGGGTGAAAAACTGTTTTTT	CATARGGEKLFF
NA	TRBV19	TRBJ1-2	TRBD1	TGTGCCAGTATTCAACAGGGACAGGTCCATGGCTACACCTTC	CASIQQGQVHGYTF
NA	TRBV2	TRBJ2-2	NA	TGTGCCAGCCAGTCGAACGGGGAGCTGTTTTTT	CASQSNGELFF
NA	TRBV18	TRBJ2-5	TRBD1	TGTGCCAGCTCACTCCTGCCGGCCGGGACAGGGGAAGGGGAGACCCAGTACTTC	CASSLLPAGTGEGETQYF
few	TRBV3-1/TRBV3-2	TRBJ2-4	TRBD2	TGTGCCAGCAGCCAAGATCCGGTGGGCGGGGGGGCATGGAACATTCAGTACTTC	CASSQDPVGGGAWNIQYF
NA	TRBV28	TRBJ2-7	TRBD1	TGTGCCAGCAGTTTTAGCCGGACAGGGTTGTACGAGCAGTACTTC	CASSFSRTGLYEQYF
NA	TRBV20-1	TRBJ1-4	TRBD1	TGCAGTGCTAGTCCTTACGACAGGGGCAGTGAAAAACTGTTTTTT	CSASPYDRGSEKLFF
once	TRBV15	TRBJ1-3	NA	TGTGCCACCAACCCGGGGGGCTCTGGAAACACCATATATTTT	CATNPGGSGNTIYF
few	TRBV14	TRBJ1-2	TRBD1	TGTGCCAGCAGCCAATGGGGACGACAGGGAGTCGGGTATGGCTACACCTTC	CASSQWGRQGVGYGYTF
NA	TRBV3-1/TRBV3-2	TRBJ2-1	TRBD1	TGTGCCAGCAGCCAACCGGCAGGGGGTATCAATGAGCAGTTCTTC	CASSQPAGGINEQFF
NA	TRBV6-5	TRBJ2-5	TRBD2	TGTGCCAGCAGTCTGGGACTAGCCCAAGAGACCCAGTACTTC	CASSLGLAQETQYF
NA	TRBV19	TRBJ1-5	NA	TGTGCCAGTAGTATCGATCACATCAATCAGCCCCAGCATTTT	CASSIDHINQPQHF
once	TRBV3-1/TRBV3-2	TRBJ1-2	TRBD1	TGTGCCAGCAGCCAAGGGGGGACAGGAGTAGGCTACACCTTC	CASSQGGTGVGYTF
NA	TRBV11-2	TRBJ2-5	NA	TGTGCCAGCAGCTTAGCGCGGGGATGGGAGACCCAGTACTTC	CASSLARGWETQYF
once	TRBV7-2	TRBJ2-1	TRBD2	TGTGCCAGCAGCTACCTAGGGGCGGGGGGTGAGCAGTTCTTC	CASSYLGAGGEQFF
once	TRBV27	TRBJ2-1	TRBD2	TGTGCCAGCAGTTTATCGTACAGCGGGGGTTCCTACAATGAGCAGTTCTTC	CASSLSYSGGSYNEQFF
NA	TRBV7-3	TRBJ1-2	NA	TGTGCCAGCAGCTTATCTGGAGGGGACGGCTACACCTTC	CASSLSGGDGYTF
NA	TRBV2	TRBJ1-4	NA	TGTGCCAGCAGGAGGGACACCACAACTAATGAAAAACTGTTTTTT	CASRRDTTTNEKLFF
NA	TRBV6-5	TRBJ1-2	NA	TGTGCCAGCAGTTACTCGAGCGTTCTTAACTATGGCTACACCTTC	CASSYSSVLNYGYTF
once	TRBV9	TRBJ2-2	TRBD2	TGTGCCAGCAGCGTAGGCGGGGGGGACACCGGGGAGCTGTTTTTT	CASSVGGGDTGELFF
NA	TRBV29-1	TRBJ1-2	NA	TGCAGCGTTGAAGACGAGAGAGCTAACTATGGCTACACCTTC	CSVEDERANYGYTF
NA	TRBV30	TRBJ1-5	NA	TGTGCCTGGAGTCTTGCGCCGGGGTTGAATCAGCCCCAGCATTTT	CAWSLAPGLNQPQHF
once	TRBV3-1/TRBV3-2	TRBJ2-5	NA	TGTGCCAGCAGCAGAAAAGGGACTTTCCAAGAGACCCAGTACTTC	CASSRKGTFQETQYF
NA	TRBV19	TRBJ1-1	NA	TGTGCCAGTGACCCTTGGACAGCCGGTGGGGCTTTCTTT	CASDPWTAGGAFF
NA	TRBV7-9	TRBJ1-3	NA	TGTGCCAGCAGCCGACAAGACGCAAGCTCTGGAAACACCATATATTTT	CASSRQDASSGNTIYF
NA	TRBV5-1	TRBJ1-1	NA	TGCGCCAGCAGCTCGACAAGGACGGGAGTGAACACTGAAGCTTTCTTT	CASSSTRTGVNTEAFF
NA	TRBV20-1	TRBJ2-7	NA	TGCAGTGCTAGTACCATGACAGTCTCCTCCTACGAGCAGTACTTC	CSASTMTVSSYEQYF